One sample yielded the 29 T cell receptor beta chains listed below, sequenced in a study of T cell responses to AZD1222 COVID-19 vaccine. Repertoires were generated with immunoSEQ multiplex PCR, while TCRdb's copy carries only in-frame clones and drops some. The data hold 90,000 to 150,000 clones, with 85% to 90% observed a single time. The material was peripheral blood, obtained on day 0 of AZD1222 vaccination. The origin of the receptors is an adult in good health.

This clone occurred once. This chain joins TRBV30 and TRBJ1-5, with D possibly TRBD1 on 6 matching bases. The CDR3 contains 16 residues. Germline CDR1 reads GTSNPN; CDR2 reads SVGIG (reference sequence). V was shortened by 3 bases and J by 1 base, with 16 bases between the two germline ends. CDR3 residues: CAWRRGGVGSNQPQHF. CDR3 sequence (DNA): TGTGCCTGGAGGAGGGGGGGAGTTGGCAGCAATCAGCCCCAGCATTTT.

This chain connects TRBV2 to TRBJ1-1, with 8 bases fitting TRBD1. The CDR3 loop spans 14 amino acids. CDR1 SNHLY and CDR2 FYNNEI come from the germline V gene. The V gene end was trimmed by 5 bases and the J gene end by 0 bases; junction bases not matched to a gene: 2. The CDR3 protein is CASSRDRLNTEAFF. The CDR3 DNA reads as TGTGCCAGCAGTCGGGACAGGCTGAACACTGAAGCTTTCTTT.

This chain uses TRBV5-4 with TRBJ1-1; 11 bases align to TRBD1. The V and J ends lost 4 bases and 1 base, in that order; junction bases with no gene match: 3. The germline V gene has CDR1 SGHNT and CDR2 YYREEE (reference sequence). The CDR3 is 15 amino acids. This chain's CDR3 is CASSRTGGGNTEAFF. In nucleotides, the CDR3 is TGTGCCAGCAGCCGGACAGGGGGCGGGAACACTGAAGCTTTCTTT.

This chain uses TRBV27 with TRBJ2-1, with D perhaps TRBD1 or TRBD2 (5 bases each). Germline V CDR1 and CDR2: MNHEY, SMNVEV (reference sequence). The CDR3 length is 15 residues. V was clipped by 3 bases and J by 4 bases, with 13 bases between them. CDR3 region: CASSFRDGRYNEQFF. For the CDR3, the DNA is TGTGCCAGCAGTTTTCGGGACGGAAGATACAATGAGCAGTTCTTC.

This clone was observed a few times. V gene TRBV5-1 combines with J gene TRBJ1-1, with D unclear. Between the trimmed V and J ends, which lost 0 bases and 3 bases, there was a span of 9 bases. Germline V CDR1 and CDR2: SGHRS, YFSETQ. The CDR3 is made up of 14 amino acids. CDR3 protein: CASSLDPPYTEAFF. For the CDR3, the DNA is TGCGCCAGCAGCTTGGATCCCCCATACACTGAAGCTTTCTTT.

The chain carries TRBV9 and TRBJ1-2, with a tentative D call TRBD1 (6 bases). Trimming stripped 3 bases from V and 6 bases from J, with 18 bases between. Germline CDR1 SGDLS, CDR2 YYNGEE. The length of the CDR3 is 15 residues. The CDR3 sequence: CASSARDNSFDGYTF. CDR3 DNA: TGTGCCAGCAGCGCCCGGGACAACTCCTTTGATGGCTACACCTTC.

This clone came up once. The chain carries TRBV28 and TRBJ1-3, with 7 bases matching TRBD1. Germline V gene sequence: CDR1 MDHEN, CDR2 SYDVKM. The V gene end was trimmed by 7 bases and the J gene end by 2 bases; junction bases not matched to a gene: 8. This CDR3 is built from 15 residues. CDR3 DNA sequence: TGTGCCAGCATTCCCGCGGGACAGACTGGAAACACCATATATTTT. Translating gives CASIPAGQTGNTIYF.

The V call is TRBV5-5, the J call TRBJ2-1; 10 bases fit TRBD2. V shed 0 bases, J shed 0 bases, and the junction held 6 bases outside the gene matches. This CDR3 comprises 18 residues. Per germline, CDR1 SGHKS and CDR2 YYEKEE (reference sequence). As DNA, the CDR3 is TGTGCCAGCAGCTTGGTTAGCGGGGGGTACACCTCCTACAATGAGCAGTTCTTC. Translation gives CASSLVSGGYTSYNEQFF.

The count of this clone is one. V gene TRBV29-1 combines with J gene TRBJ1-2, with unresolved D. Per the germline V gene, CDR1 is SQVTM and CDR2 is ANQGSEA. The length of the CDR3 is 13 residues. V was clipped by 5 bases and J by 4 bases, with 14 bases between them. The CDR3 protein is CSVHAPTPYGYTF. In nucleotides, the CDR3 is TGCAGCGTTCACGCCCCTACGCCCTATGGCTACACCTTC.

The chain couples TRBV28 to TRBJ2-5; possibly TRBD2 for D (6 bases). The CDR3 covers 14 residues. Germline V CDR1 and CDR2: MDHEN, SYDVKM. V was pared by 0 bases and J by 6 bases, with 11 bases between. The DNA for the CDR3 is TGTGCCAGCAGTTTATGGGAGGGCGGGAAGACCCAGTACTTC. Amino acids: CASSLWEGGKTQYF.

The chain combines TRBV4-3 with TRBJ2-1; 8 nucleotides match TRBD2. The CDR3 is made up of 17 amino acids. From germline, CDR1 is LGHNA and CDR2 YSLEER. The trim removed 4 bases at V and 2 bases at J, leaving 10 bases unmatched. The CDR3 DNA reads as TGCGCCAGCAGCCCCGGAGCCGGGAGGGCCACCTACAATGAGCAGTTCTTC. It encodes CASSPGAGRATYNEQFF.

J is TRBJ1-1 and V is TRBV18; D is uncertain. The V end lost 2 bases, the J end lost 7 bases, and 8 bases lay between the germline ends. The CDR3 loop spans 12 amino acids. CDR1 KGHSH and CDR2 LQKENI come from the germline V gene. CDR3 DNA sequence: TGTGCCAGCTCACCAGAACAGCTTGAAGCTTTCTTT. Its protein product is CASSPEQLEAFF.

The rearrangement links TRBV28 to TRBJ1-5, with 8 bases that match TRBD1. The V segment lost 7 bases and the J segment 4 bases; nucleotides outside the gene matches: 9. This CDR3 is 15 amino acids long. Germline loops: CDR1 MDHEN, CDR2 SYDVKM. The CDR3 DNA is TGTGCCAGCATCCCTGGGGACAGGCCTAATCAGCCCCAGCATTTT. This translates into CASIPGDRPNQPQHF.

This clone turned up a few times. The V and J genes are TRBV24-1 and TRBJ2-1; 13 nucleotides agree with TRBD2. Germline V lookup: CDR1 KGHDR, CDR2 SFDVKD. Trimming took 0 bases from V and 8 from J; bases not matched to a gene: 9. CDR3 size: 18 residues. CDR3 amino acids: CATSDLIRTSGRVDEQFF. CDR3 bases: TGTGCCACCAGTGATTTGATTCGGACTAGCGGGAGAGTTGATGAGCAGTTCTTC.

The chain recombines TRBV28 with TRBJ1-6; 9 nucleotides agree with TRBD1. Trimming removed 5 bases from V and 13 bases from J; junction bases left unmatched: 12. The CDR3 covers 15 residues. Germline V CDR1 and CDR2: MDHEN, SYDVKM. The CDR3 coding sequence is TGTGCCAGCAGTCAAGGGACAGGGCCCTTTGGTCCCCTCCACTTT. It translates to CASSQGTGPFGPLHF.

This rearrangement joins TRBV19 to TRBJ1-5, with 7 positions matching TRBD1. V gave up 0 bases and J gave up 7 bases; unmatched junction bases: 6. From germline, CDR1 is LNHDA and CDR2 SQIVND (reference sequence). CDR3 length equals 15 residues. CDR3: CASSIEGQPGQPQHF. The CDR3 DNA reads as TGTGCCAGTAGTATAGAGGGACAGCCTGGGCAGCCCCAGCATTTT.

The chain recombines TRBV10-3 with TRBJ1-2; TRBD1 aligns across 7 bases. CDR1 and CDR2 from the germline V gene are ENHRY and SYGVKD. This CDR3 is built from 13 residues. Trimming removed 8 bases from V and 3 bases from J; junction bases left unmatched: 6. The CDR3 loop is CAIHSGGYYGYTF. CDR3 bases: TGTGCCATCCATTCAGGGGGTTACTATGGCTACACCTTC.

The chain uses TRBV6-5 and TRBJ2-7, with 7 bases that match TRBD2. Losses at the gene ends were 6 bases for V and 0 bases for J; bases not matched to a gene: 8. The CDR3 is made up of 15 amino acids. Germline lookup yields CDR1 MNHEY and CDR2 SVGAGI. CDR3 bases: TGTGCCAGCAGACTGGGGCTAGCGGACTCCTACGAGCAGTACTTC. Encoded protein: CASRLGLADSYEQYF.

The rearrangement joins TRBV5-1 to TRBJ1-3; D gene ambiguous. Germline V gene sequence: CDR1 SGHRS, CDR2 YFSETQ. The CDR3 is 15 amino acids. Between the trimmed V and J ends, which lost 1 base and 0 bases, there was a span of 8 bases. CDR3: CASSLLPHSGNTIYF. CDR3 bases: TGCGCCAGCAGCTTGTTGCCACACTCTGGAAACACCATATATTTT.

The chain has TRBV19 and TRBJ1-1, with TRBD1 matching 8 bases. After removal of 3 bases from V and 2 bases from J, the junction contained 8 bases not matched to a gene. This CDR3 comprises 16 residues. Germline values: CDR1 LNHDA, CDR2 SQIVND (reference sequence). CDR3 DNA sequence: TGTGCCAGTAGTATCCCCCCGGACAGGGTCAACACTGAAGCTTTCTTT. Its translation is CASSIPPDRVNTEAFF.

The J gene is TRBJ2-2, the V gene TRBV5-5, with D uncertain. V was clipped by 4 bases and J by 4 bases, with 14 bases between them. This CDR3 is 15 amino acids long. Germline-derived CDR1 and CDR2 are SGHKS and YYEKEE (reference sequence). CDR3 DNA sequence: TGTGCCAGCAGCGGAATCGGGCCTCTCACCGGGGAGCTGTTTTTT. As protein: CASSGIGPLTGELFF.

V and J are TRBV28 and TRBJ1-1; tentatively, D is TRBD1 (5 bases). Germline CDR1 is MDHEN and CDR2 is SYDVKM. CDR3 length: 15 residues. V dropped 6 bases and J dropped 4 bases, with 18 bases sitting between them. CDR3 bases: TGTGCCAGCAGAAACGCGGGGGGGGACGGCACTGAAGCTTTCTTT. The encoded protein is CASRNAGGDGTEAFF.

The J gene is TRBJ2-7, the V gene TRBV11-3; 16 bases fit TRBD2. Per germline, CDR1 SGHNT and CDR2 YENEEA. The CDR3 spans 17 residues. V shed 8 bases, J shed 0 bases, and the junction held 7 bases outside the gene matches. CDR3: CASRGLAGGPFSYEQYF. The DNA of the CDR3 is TGTGCCAGCCGGGGACTAGCGGGAGGGCCGTTCTCCTACGAGCAGTACTTC.

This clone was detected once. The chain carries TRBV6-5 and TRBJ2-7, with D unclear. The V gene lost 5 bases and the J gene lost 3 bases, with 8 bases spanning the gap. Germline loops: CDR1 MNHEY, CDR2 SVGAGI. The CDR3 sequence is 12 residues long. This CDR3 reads CASSPRSYEQYF. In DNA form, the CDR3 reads TGTGCCAGCAGTCCAAGGAGCTACGAGCAGTACTTC.

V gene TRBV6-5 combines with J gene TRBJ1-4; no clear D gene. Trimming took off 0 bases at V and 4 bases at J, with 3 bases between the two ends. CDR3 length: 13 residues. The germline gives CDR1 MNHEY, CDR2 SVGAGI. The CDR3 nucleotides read TGTGCCAGCAGTTACTCTCTTAATGAAAAACTGTTTTTT. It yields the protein CASSYSLNEKLFF.

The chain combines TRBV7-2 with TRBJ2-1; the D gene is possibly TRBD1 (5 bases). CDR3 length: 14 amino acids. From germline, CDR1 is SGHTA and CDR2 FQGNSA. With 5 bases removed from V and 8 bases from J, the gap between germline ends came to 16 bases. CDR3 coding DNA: TGTGCCAGCAGCCTAAACTGGATAGGGGATGAGCAGTTCTTC. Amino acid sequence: CASSLNWIGDEQFF.

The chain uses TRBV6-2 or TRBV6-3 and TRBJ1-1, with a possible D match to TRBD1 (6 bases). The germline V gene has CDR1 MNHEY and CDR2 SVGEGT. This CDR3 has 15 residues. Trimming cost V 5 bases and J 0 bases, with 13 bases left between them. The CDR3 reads CASSKAGAVNTEAFF. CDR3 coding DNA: TGTGCCAGCAGTAAGGCAGGGGCGGTGAACACTGAAGCTTTCTTT.

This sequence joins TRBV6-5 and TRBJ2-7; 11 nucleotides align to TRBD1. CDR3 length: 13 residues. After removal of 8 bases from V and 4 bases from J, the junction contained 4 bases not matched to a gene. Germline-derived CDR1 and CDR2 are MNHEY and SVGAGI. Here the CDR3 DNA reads TGTGCCAGCCGGGACAGGGGGAGGTACGAGCAGTACTTC. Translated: CASRDRGRYEQYF.

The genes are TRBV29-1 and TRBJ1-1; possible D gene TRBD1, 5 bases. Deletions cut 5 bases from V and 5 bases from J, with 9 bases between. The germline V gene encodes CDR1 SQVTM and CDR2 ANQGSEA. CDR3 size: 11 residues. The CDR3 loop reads CSVRGGTEAFF. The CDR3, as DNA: TGCAGCGTTCGGGGGGGGACTGAAGCTTTCTTT.